This TCR beta chain comes out of a study of early T cells in non-severe SARS-CoV-2 infection. At the level of the study: With bulk RNA from unsorted whole blood as input, sequencing yielded unpaired chains.

Notes on the study in general: Clonotype matching in VDJdb favored anti-spike CD8 responses and did not capture private and CD4 specificities.

In its sample, this clonotype was seen a few times. The antigen is undetermined. Separate cDNA molecules each had unique molecular identifiers attached to them. TCRdb recomputed calls from the 5' RACE reads with MiXCR, one row per CDR3 protein. The table lists about 40,000 distinct CDR3 sequences, approximately 6.2% of them singletons. The CDR3 consists of 14 residues. Germline CDR1 and CDR2: KGHSH and LQKENI. Deletions cut 3 bases from V and 2 bases from J, with 11 bases between. This sequence joins TRBV18 and TRBJ2-7, with a tentative D call TRBD2 (6 bases). This TCR came from an adult who was a healthcare worker with PCR-confirmed SARS-CoV-2 infection or an uninfected control (not recorded which). Material: whole blood, obtained at baseline. The CDR3 bases are TGTGCCAGCTCACCCCCGGAGGGACCCTACGAGCAGTACTTC. Translated: CASSPPEGPYEQYF.